The T cell receptor beta chain described here comes from a study of blood T cell repertoires in COVID-19. Study background: The United States, Italy and Spain supplied acute and convalescent COVID-19 samples.

Assay: immunoSEQ multiplex PCR; the TCRdb copy retains only in-frame clones and omits some. The data show almost 250,000 clones, roughly 82% seen once. Details on this clone: The same CDR3 arises from other DNA sequences in this sample as well.

Sequences were obtained from peripheral blood. The sequence was obtained from a woman of 80 years or more with COVID-19, enrolled during active disease.

The CDR3 spells CASSLVDEQFF. The CDR3 DNA reads TGTGCCAGCAGCCTCGTCGATGAGCAGTTCTTC. The V gene is TRBV3-1 (or the pseudogene TRBV3-2), the J gene TRBJ2-1; no definite D call. The V gene's germline CDR1 is LGHDT and CDR2 YNNKEL (reference sequence). V lost 4 bases, J lost 8 bases, and 6 bases lay in between. The CDR3 is 11 amino acids.